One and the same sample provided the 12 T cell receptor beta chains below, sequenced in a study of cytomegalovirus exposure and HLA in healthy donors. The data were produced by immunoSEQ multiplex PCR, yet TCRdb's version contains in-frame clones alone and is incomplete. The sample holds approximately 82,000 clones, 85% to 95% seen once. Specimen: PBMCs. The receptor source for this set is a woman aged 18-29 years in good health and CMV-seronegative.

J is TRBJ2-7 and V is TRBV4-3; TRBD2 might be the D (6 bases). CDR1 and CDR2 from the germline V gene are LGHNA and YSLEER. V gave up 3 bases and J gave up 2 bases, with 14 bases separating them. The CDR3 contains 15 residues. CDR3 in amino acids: CASSHGVAVPYEQYF. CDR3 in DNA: TGCGCCAGCAGCCACGGGGTAGCGGTACCCTACGAGCAGTACTTC.

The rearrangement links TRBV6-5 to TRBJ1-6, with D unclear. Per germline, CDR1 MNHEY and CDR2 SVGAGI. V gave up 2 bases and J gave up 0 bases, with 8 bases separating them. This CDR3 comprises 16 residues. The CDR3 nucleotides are TGTGCCAGCAGTTACCGACGGAGCTCCTATAATTCACCCCTCCACTTT. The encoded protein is CASSYRRSSYNSPLHF.

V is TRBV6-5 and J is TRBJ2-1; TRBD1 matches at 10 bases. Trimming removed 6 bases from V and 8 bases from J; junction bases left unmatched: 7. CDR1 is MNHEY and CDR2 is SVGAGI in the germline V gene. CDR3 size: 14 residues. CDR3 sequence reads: CASRTGQGRDEQFF. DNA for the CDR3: TGTGCCAGCAGGACGGGACAGGGGAGGGATGAGCAGTTCTTC.

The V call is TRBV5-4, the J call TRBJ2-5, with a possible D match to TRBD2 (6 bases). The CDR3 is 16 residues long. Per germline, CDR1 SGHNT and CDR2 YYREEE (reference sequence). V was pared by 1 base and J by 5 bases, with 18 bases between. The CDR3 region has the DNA TGTGCCAGCAGCTTGATGGGACTGGGACCTTTCGAGACCCAGTACTTC. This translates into CASSLMGLGPFETQYF.

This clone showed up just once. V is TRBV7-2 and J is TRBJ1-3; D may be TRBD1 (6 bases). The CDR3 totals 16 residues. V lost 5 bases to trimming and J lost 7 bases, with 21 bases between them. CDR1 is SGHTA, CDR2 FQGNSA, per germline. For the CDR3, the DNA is TGTGCCAGCAGCCTCTCGGGGCCCCGTACAGGGAACACCATATATTTT. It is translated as CASSLSGPRTGNTIYF.

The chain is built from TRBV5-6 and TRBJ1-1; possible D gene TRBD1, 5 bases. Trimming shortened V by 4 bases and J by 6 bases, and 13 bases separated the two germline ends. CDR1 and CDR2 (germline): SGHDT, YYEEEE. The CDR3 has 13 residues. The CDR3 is CASSPGGEAEAFF. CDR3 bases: TGTGCCAGCAGCCCCGGGGGGGAGGCTGAAGCTTTCTTT.

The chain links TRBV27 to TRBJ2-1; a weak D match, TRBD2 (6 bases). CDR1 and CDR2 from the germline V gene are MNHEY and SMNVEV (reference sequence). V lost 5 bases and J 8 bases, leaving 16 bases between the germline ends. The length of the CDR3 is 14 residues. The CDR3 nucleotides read TGTGCCAGCAGTCCGGGAGAGCTGGTCGATGAGCAGTTCTTC. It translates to CASSPGELVDEQFF.

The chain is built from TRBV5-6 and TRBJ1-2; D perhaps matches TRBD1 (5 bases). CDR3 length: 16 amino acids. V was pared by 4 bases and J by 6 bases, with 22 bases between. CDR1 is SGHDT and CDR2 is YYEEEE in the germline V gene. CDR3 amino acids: CASSRGGAGGADGYTF. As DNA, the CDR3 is TGTGCCAGCAGCCGCGGCGGGGCAGGTGGGGCGGATGGCTACACCTTC.

For the CDR3, the DNA is TGTGCCTGGTCGTTCGGACAGGGTCATGAGCAGTTCTTC. Its protein is CAWSFGQGHEQFF. J is TRBJ2-1 and V is TRBV30; TRBD1 agrees at 8 bases. CDR3 length: 13 residues. In germline, CDR1 is GTSNPN, CDR2 SVGIG (reference sequence). V dropped 5 bases and J dropped 8; count of bases not matched to a gene: 8.

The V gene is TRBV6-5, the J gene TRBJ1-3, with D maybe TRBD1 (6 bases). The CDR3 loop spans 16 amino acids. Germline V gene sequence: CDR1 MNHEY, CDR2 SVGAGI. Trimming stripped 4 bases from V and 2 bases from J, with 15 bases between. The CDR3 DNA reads TGTGCCAGCAGTTCGCAGGGGTATTCTGCTGGAAACACCATATATTTT. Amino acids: CASSSQGYSAGNTIYF.

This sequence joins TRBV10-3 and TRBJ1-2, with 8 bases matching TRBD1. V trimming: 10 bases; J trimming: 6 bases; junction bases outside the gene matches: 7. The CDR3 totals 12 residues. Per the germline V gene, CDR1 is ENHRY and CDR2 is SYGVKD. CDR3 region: CATLGTGNGYTF. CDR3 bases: TGTGCCACATTGGGGACAGGCAATGGCTACACCTTC.

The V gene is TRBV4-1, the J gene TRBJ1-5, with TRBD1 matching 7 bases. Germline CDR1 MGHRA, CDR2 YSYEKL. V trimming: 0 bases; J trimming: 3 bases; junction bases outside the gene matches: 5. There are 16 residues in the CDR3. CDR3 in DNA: TGCGCCAGCAGCCAAGATCTGACAGGGAACAATCAGCCCCAGCATTTT. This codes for CASSQDLTGNNQPQHF.